One and the same sample provided the 9 T cell receptor beta chains below, sequenced in a study of vaccination effects on CD4 cells after COVID-19. Libraries were prepared by immunoSEQ multiplex PCR; TCRdb keeps only in-frame clonotypes and omits some of them. The sample lists tens of thousands of clones, roughly four fifths occurring once. No cognate antigen is known for these TCRs. When roughly eleven days of culture had elapsed, CD4+ T cells were isolated. Participants each got two BNT162b2 or mRNA-1273 vaccine doses. The sequenced sample was CD4+ T cells from PBMCs cultured without peptide, obtained after COVID-19 vaccination. Every receptor here comes from a human donor who received a COVID-19 vaccine.

The chain is built from TRBV28 and TRBJ1-2; D may be TRBD1 (6 bases). The CDR3 is 15 amino acids. The germline V gene encodes CDR1 MDHEN and CDR2 SYDVKM. V shed 3 bases and J shed 7 bases, with 18 bases lying between them. The CDR3 loop is CASSFSPQGLGGYTF. In nucleotides, the CDR3 is TGTGCCAGCAGTTTCTCTCCACAGGGACTTGGTGGCTACACCTTC.

The J gene is TRBJ1-2, the V gene TRBV6-5; no clear D. The CDR3 spans 15 residues. Trimming cost V 0 bases and J 4 bases, with 12 bases left between them. Germline CDR1 is MNHEY and CDR2 is SVGAGI. Here the CDR3 DNA reads TGTGCCAGCAGTTACTCGATGCCAGCCAGCTATGGCTACACCTTC. The encoded protein is CASSYSMPASYGYTF.

The genes are TRBV5-1 and TRBJ2-2, with D possibly matching TRBD1 (6 bases). Germline V gene data show CDR1 as SGHRS and CDR2 as YFSETQ. This CDR3 is built from 16 residues. V gave up 0 bases and J gave up 3 bases, with 12 bases separating them. The CDR3 DNA sequence: TGCGCCAGCAGCTTGGCCGAACAGGGCGACACCGGGGAGCTGTTTTTT. Translation: CASSLAEQGDTGELFF.

The chain employs TRBV30 and TRBJ1-4; D unresolved. The CDR3 covers 15 residues. In germline, CDR1 is GTSNPN, CDR2 SVGIG (reference sequence). V was cut by 3 bases and J by 3 bases, with 14 bases left in between. The CDR3 loop is CAWSGVAASNEKLFF. DNA for the CDR3: TGTGCCTGGAGCGGGGTGGCGGCGTCTAATGAAAAACTGTTTTTT.

The J gene is TRBJ1-2, the V gene TRBV5-1; D may be TRBD1 (6 bases). CDR3 size: 15 residues. Trimming removed 4 bases from V and 2 bases from J, with 15 bases in between. The germline V gene encodes CDR1 SGHRS and CDR2 YFSETQ. The CDR3 region is CASSPRGGANYGYTF. For the CDR3, the DNA is TGCGCCAGCAGCCCGAGGGGGGGCGCGAACTATGGCTACACCTTC.

The sample holds one count of this clone. The V call is TRBV6-4, the J call TRBJ2-6, with TRBD1 as a possible D gene (6 bases). Per germline, CDR1 MRHNA and CDR2 SNTAGT. The CDR3 has 15 residues. V was pared by 4 bases and J by 2 bases, with 9 bases between. CDR3 sequence: CASSVNRAGANVLTF. CDR3 sequence (DNA): TGTGCCAGCAGTGTCAACAGGGCTGGGGCCAACGTCCTGACTTTC.

This chain joins TRBV9 and TRBJ2-3, with 7 bases fitting TRBD2. The CDR3 is made up of 18 amino acids. Germline CDR1 and CDR2: SGDLS and YYNGEE. V was clipped by 4 bases and J by 0 bases; unmatched bases: 14. CDR3 region: CASSRTLFAGDSTDTQYF. CDR3 sequence (DNA): TGTGCCAGCAGCCGAACCCTCTTTGCGGGGGATAGCACAGATACGCAGTATTTT.

The V gene is TRBV5-1, the J gene TRBJ2-5; the match to TRBD2 covers 11 bases. With 7 bases clipped from V and 3 bases from J, the junction kept 11 bases outside the gene matches. The length of the CDR3 is 16 residues. CDR1 and CDR2 (germline): SGHRS, YFSETQ. The CDR3 region has the DNA TGCGCCAGCCGGCCCGGGGCTAGCGGGGGGAAAGAGACCCAGTACTTC. Encoded protein: CASRPGASGGKETQYF.

The rearrangement links TRBV10-3 to TRBJ1-5; D gene ambiguous. Trimming removed 5 bases at V and 5 bases at J, with 19 bases between. CDR1 is ENHRY, CDR2 SYGVKD, per germline. This CDR3 spans 16 amino acids. The CDR3 DNA reads TGTGCCATCAGTTCCTCGCAGGCCTCGTGGGATCAGCCCCAGCATTTT. Encoded protein: CAISSSQASWDQPQHF.